This T cell receptor beta chain appears in the sequencing data of a study of T cell responses to AZD1222 COVID-19 vaccine (dated by TCRdb to the early 2020s). Study-level background: TCR sequencing covered some 240 trial participants: around 210 given two doses of AZD1222 and some 25 given two doses of MenACWY control vaccine. Trial participants were enrolled by age into 18-55, 56-69 and 70-plus year subgroups, with roughly 160, 29 and 62 TCR-sequenced participants respectively. The paper's findings and limits, for the study overall: The whole spike protein was spanned by vaccine-associated CD4 TCRs, and dominant responses were seen in regions 160-218 and 743-854. Because no day 14 peak-response samples were available, the repertoires could be characterized only after the peak T cell response. In the small 56-69-year group, the increase in depth fell short of significance, most likely because of low power. Reportedly, almost half of the unique spike-specific TCRs recognized epitopes lying outside the regions that are mutated in the B.1.351 and B.1.1.7 variants. Only five or six AZD1222 recipients were SARS-CoV-2 seropositive at baseline, limiting conclusions about previously exposed vaccinees. After two AZD1222 doses, both the breadth and the depth of spike-specific TCRs were significantly higher than at day 0 and than in MenACWY recipients. Participants were mostly white British, with more females than males. The authors suggested clonal diversity may have been underestimated.

Comments on this clone: The antigen it binds to is not known. It has no much larger one-base neighbor in the sample; base qualities were not kept.

The time point label for this specimen denotes: about 28 days (+/-7) after the second vaccine dose. AZD1222 recipients with second doses at about 4 weeks or about 12 weeks were pooled, because spike-specific TCR depth and breadth did not differ between schedules. The vaccinee samples were drawn from two UK trials, COV001 and COV002, one of which was a single-blind randomized controlled phase 2/3 trial testing AZD1222 (ChAdOx1 nCoV-19) in healthy adults. For TCRbeta chain sequencing, PBMC samples from trial participants were taken at day 0 and at day 28 after the second dose. The CDR3 regions of human TCRbeta chains were subjected to immunosequencing. Per the authors' processing: Repertoire TCRs were matched against a reference library of SARS-CoV-2-specific TCRs generated with the MIRA antigen-specificity platform. Breadth meant the fraction of unique TCRs that were SARS-CoV-2-associated, whereas depth meant the fraction of total T cells that were SARS-CoV-2-associated. Each spike-specific TCR was assigned to its reactive spike region and to a CD4 or CD8 class using the MIRA data. Log10-transformed breadth and depth values were compared by one-way ANOVA with Sidak's multiple comparisons tests. The table was pulled from immuneACCESS by TCRdb, which kept in-frame rearrangements only. Such tables lose some clones; where checked, under half of the loss comes from unresolved V genes, and the rest has no known cause. That table supplies the V and J calls and clone size; D and trimming were determined from the DNA. Within this sample are some 140,000 clones, with more than 85% of them counted one time only. Clones ranked in the top ten supply less than 2% of the sample.

Trimming removed 1 base from V and 1 base from J, leaving 7 bases between the germline ends. The CDR3 starts with the cysteine, ends with the phenylalanine, and has 15 residues. The only DNA kept is the CDR3, 45 bases in frame from the first base. Via the germline V gene, CDR1 is SGHVS and CDR2 FNYEAQ. Sequencing used peripheral blood, obtained 28 days after the second AZD1222 dose. The chain employs TRBV7-6 and TRBJ2-2; no confident D gene assignment can be made. The receptor comes from an adult who received the AZD1222 COVID-19 vaccine. Here the CDR3 is given as CASSLVARNTGELFF. The DNA sequence is as follows: TGTGCCAGCAGCTTAGTTGCTCGGAACACCGGGGAGCTGTTTTTT.